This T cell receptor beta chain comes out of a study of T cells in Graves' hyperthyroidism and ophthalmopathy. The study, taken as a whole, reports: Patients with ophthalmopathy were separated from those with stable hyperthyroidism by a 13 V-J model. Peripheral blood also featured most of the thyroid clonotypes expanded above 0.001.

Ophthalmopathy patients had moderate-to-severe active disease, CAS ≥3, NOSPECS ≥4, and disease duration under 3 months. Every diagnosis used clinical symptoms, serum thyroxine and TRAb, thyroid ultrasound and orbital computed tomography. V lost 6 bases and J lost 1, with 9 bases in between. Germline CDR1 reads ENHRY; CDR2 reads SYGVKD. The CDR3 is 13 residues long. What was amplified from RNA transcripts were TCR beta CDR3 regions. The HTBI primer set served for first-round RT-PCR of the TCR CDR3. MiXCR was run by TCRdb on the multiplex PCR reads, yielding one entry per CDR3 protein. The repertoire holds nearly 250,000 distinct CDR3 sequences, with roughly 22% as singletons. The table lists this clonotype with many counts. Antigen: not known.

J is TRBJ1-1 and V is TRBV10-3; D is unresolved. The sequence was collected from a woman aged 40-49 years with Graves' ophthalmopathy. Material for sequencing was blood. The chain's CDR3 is CAIRVGGNTEAFF. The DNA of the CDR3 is TGTGCCATCAGAGTGGGAGGGAACACTGAAGCTTTCTTT.